The 20 T cell receptor beta chains in this list originate from one sample, sequenced in a study of cytomegalovirus exposure and HLA in healthy donors. This PCR relied on a set of 60 Vbeta primers and 13 Jbeta primers. TCRdb's copy holds only in-frame clones and misses some; the assay was immunoSEQ multiplex PCR. Here the sample spans a few hundred thousand clones, over 90% being singletons. Source material: PBMCs. The receptors come from a girl aged 2 to 9 in good health and CMV-seronegative.

The chain links TRBV7-7 to TRBJ2-7; 9 bases align to TRBD2. With 0 bases clipped from V and 0 bases from J, the junction kept 0 bases outside the gene matches. CDR1 is SSHAT and CDR2 is FNYEAQ in the germline V gene (reference sequence). This CDR3 has 15 amino acids. Written as DNA, the CDR3 is TGTGCCAGCAGCTTAGCTAGCGGGAGCTCCTACGAGCAGTACTTC. Translation: CASSLASGSSYEQYF.

The V gene is TRBV13, the J gene TRBJ2-7; 8 bases fit TRBD1. This CDR3 has 13 amino acids. Looked up from germline, CDR1 is PRHDT and CDR2 is FYEKMQ (reference sequence). Germline trimming cut 3 bases from V and 6 bases from J; bases unmatched to any gene: 4. The CDR3 is CASSFQGASEQYF. The CDR3 bases are TGTGCCAGCAGCTTTCAGGGGGCGAGCGAGCAGTACTTC. Using reference TRBV13 and TRBJ2-7 for the parts outside the CDR3, the full variable domain is AAGVIQSPRHLIKEKRETATLKCYPIPRHDTVYWYQQGPGQDPQFLISFYEKMQSDKGSIPDRFSAQQFSDYHSELNMSSLELGDSALYFCASSFQGASEQYFGPGTRLTVT.

The chain employs TRBV18 and TRBJ2-1; 8 positions match TRBD2. The CDR3 has 14 amino acids. V lost 2 bases to trimming and J lost 5 bases; unmatched junction nucleotides: 2. Germline V gene sequence: CDR1 KGHSH, CDR2 LQKENI. DNA of the CDR3: TGTGCCAGCTCACCAATTAGCGGGAACAATGAGCAGTTCTTC. Translating it yields CASSPISGNNEQFF. Full variable domain (remainder filled in from reference TRBV18 and TRBJ2-1): NAGVMQNPRHLVRRRGQEARLRCSPMKGHSHVYWYRQLPEEGLKFMVYLQKENIIDESGMPKERFSAEFPKEGPSILRIQQVVRGDSAAYFCASSPISGNNEQFFGPGTRLTVL.

This clone showed up just a few times. The chain uses TRBV11-2 and TRBJ2-7; D might be TRBD1 (6 bases). Trimming left V 0 bases short and J 4 bases short, with 10 bases between. Germline CDR1 is SGHAT and CDR2 is FQNNGV. This CDR3 is built from 14 residues. The CDR3 sequence is CASSLDRGPYEQYF. The CDR3 DNA reads as TGTGCCAGCAGCTTAGACAGGGGCCCTTACGAGCAGTACTTC.

The rearrangement joins TRBV19 to TRBJ1-1; 7 bases map to TRBD1. There are 16 residues in the CDR3. V shed 3 bases, J shed 0 bases, and the junction held 7 bases outside the gene matches. The germline V gene encodes CDR1 LNHDA and CDR2 SQIVND (reference sequence). The CDR3 region is CASSIIPGQLNTEAFF. The CDR3, as DNA: TGTGCCAGTAGTATTATTCCGGGACAGCTGAACACTGAAGCTTTCTTT.

This sequence joins TRBV18 and TRBJ1-6; D not certain. Germline V gene sequence: CDR1 KGHSH, CDR2 LQKENI. V was cut by 2 bases and J by 6 bases, with 14 bases left in between. CDR3 length equals 16 residues. The CDR3 DNA reads as TGTGCCAGCTCACCATCGATAGCTCGGGGTAATTCACCCCTCCACTTT. Its translation is CASSPSIARGNSPLHF.

CDR3 nucleotide sequence: TGTGCCAGCAGCCCCCGGGCAGGGGAGACCCAGTACTTC. Translation: CASSPRAGETQYF. The rearrangement joins TRBV7-3 to TRBJ2-5; maybe TRBD1 (5 bases). Germline CDR1 SGHTA, CDR2 FQGTGA. This CDR3 has 13 residues. V lost 5 bases and J lost 5, with 12 bases in between.

The chain carries TRBV10-3 and TRBJ2-1, with 9 bases fitting TRBD2. The J segment lost 5 bases and the V segment lost 11 bases, leaving 10 bases of the junction unmatched. CDR1 and CDR2 from the germline V gene are ENHRY and SYGVKD. The CDR3 runs to 14 residues. The CDR3 DNA is TGTGCCCCCGAACCTAGCGGGGTGAACAATGAGCAGTTCTTC. Its translation: CAPEPSGVNNEQFF.

Comment on this clone: A junction boundary mismatches the germline segment, possibly from a read error. The chain combines TRBV7-8 with TRBJ2-3, with 12 bases that match TRBD2. The CDR3 covers 16 residues. Per the germline V gene, CDR1 is SGHVS and CDR2 is FQNEAQ. CDR3 in amino acids: CASSFKLAGGTDTQYF. As DNA, the CDR3 is TGTGCCAGCAGCTTCAAACTAGCGGGGGGCACAGATACGCAATATTTT.

This rearrangement joins TRBV2 to TRBJ1-5, with 9 bases identical to TRBD1. With 5 bases clipped from V and 6 bases from J, the junction kept 17 bases outside the gene matches. CDR1 SNHLY and CDR2 FYNNEI come from the germline V gene. The CDR3 is made up of 18 amino acids. The CDR3 DNA is TGTGCCAGCAGTTCACCGTGGGACAGGGACCCTCGGGGTCAGCCCCAGCATTTT. It is translated as CASSSPWDRDPRGQPQHF.

DNA of the CDR3: TGTGCCAGCGGGCTCCCCTACGAGCAGTACTTC. Protein product: CASGLPYEQYF. The V and J genes are TRBV6-1 and TRBJ2-7; D not certain. Trimming shortened V by 8 bases and J by 2 bases, and 7 bases separated the two germline ends. Per germline, CDR1 MNHNS and CDR2 SASEGT. The CDR3 loop spans 11 amino acids.

This clone was detected a few times. V gene TRBV5-1 combines with J gene TRBJ2-7, with 10 bases fitting TRBD1. V lost 3 bases to trimming and J lost 6 bases; unmatched junction nucleotides: 3. This CDR3 is 13 amino acids long. Germline lookup yields CDR1 SGHRS and CDR2 YFSETQ. The CDR3 bases are TGCGCCAGCAGCTCCCGGGACAGGGGCGAGCAGTACTTC. It is translated as CASSSRDRGEQYF.

CDR3 DNA sequence: TGTGCCAGCAGCTCAGGGGTAGCGGGAGGGGGTGAGACCCAGTACTTC. This sequence encodes CASSSGVAGGGETQYF. This chain connects TRBV5-6 to TRBJ2-5; 11 bases align to TRBD2. The V segment lost 3 bases and the J segment 5 bases; nucleotides outside the gene matches: 9. The germline gives CDR1 SGHDT, CDR2 YYEEEE. This CDR3 comprises 16 residues. Combining the CDR3 with reference TRBV5-6 and TRBJ2-5 gives the whole variable domain DAGVTQSPTHLIKTRGQQVTLRCSPKSGHDTVSWYQQALGQGPQFIFQYYEEEERQRGNFPDRFSGHQFPNYSSELNVNALLLGDSALYLCASSSGVAGGGETQYFGPGTRLLVL.

V and J are TRBV28 and TRBJ2-2, with D tentatively TRBD1 (5 bases). The germline V gene encodes CDR1 MDHEN and CDR2 SYDVKM. The CDR3 is 14 residues long. V was trimmed by 5 bases and J by 13 bases, leaving 20 bases between them. The CDR3 region is CASSQRQGLRRLFF. In nucleotides, the CDR3 is TGTGCCAGCAGTCAACGGCAGGGCCTCAGGAGGCTGTTTTTT.

The gene calls are TRBV7-3 and TRBJ2-7, with a possible D match to TRBD1 (6 bases). The CDR3 contains 13 residues. V was trimmed by 6 bases and J by 7 bases, leaving 16 bases between them. CDR1 is SGHTA and CDR2 is FQGTGA in the germline V gene. The CDR3 sequence: CASRSGESNEQYF. The CDR3 region has the DNA TGTGCCAGCAGGTCAGGGGAGTCAAATGAGCAGTACTTC.

The genes are TRBV6-6 and TRBJ2-7, with 13 bases identical to TRBD2. Trimming took 4 bases from V and 7 from J; bases not matched to a gene: 10. Germline V CDR1 and CDR2: MNHNY, SVGAGI (reference sequence). The CDR3 consists of 16 residues. CDR3 coding DNA: TGTGCCAGCAGTTTAACTAGCGGGAGGGCCCCGGGGGAGCAGTACTTC. Residues: CASSLTSGRAPGEQYF.

V gene TRBV2 combines with J gene TRBJ2-5; 10 nucleotides agree with TRBD2. Losses at the gene ends were 4 bases for V and 4 bases for J; bases not matched to a gene: 6. The CDR3 totals 15 residues. Looked up from germline, CDR1 is SNHLY and CDR2 is FYNNEI. The CDR3 DNA follows: TGTGCCAGCAGTGTAAGCGGGGGGGCTGGAGAGACCCAGTACTTC. Protein sequence: CASSVSGGAGETQYF.

This chain links TRBV18 with TRBJ1-5, with D unresolved. Germline V lookup: CDR1 KGHSH, CDR2 LQKENI. The CDR3 consists of 15 residues. Trimming removed 8 bases at V and 3 bases at J, with 17 bases between. The DNA for the CDR3 is TGTGCCAGCGCCACCGCGGGGAACGCCAATCAGCCCCAGCATTTT. It codes for CASATAGNANQPQHF.

This clone was detected once. The J gene is TRBJ2-5, the V gene TRBV6-6, with TRBD1 as a possible D gene (6 bases). Looked up from germline, CDR1 is MNHNY and CDR2 is SVGAGI (reference sequence). Trimming removed 2 bases from V and 0 bases from J, with 10 bases in between. The CDR3 is 15 residues long. The CDR3 protein is CASSYPRQDQETQYF. DNA for the CDR3: TGTGCCAGCAGTTACCCCCGACAGGACCAAGAGACCCAGTACTTC.

The chain links TRBV30 to TRBJ2-1; D remains unclear. Between the trimmed V and J ends, which lost 0 bases and 7 bases, there was a span of 7 bases. Germline-derived CDR1 and CDR2 are GTSNPN and SVGIG (reference sequence). The CDR3 length is 12 residues. The CDR3 sequence is CAWSVSANEQFF. The CDR3 DNA reads TGTGCCTGGAGTGTAAGCGCTAATGAGCAGTTCTTC.